Following are 13 T cell receptor beta chains from one sample sequenced in a study of blood T cell repertoires in COVID-19 (dated by TCRdb to about 2020). The library was obtained by the immunoSEQ multiplex PCR assay. TCRdb's version of the immuneACCESS table is confined to in-frame rearrangements and falls short of the full clone set. An unresolved V gene accounts for under half of the shortfall where checked; the remainder is of unknown origin. This sample has 150,000 to 200,000 clones in its table, and approximately 79% of those were observed once. 26% of the sample lies in the top ten. The sample comprised peripheral blood. The receptors here all came from an older woman with acute or convalescent COVID-19.

This clone appeared a single time. The chain carries TRBV10-3 and TRBJ2-6, with D tentatively TRBD2 (5 bases). Germline CDR1 is ENHRY and CDR2 is SYGVKD. The CDR3 has 16 amino acids. Between the trimmed V and J ends, which lost 3 bases and 2 bases, there was a span of 11 bases. This CDR3 reads CAISESRVAGANVLTF. Written as DNA, the CDR3 is TGTGCCATCAGTGAATCGCGGGTGGCTGGGGCCAACGTCCTGACTTTC.

The chain carries TRBV7-2 and TRBJ1-1; the D is unclear. The germline V gene has CDR1 SGHTA and CDR2 FQGNSA. The V end was cut by 0 bases, the J end by 8 bases, with 4 bases between. This CDR3 has 11 amino acids. The CDR3 region is CASSLAREAFF. Written as DNA, the CDR3 is TGTGCCAGCAGCTTAGCCAGAGAAGCTTTCTTT.

This chain's CDR3 is CASSEDMRAFF. In DNA, the CDR3 is TGTGCCAGCAGTGAAGACATGAGGGCTTTCTTT. V is TRBV6-1 and J is TRBJ1-1, with unresolved D. Germline V gene lookup returns CDR1 MNHNS and CDR2 SASEGT. V was clipped by 1 base and J by 11 bases, with 8 bases between them. The CDR3 has 11 amino acids.

The gene calls are TRBV30 and TRBJ1-2, with a weak D call TRBD1 (5 bases). Trimming shortened V by 0 bases and J by 8 bases, and 10 bases separated the two germline ends. CDR1 GTSNPN and CDR2 SVGIG come from the germline V gene (reference sequence). There are 12 residues in the CDR3. The CDR3 DNA follows: TGTGCCTGGAGTGTACTGGGGCTAGGCTACACCTTC. Translation gives CAWSVLGLGYTF.

V gene TRBV29-1 combines with J gene TRBJ2-1; D is undetermined. CDR3 size: 11 residues. Trimming cost V 5 bases and J 4 bases, with 6 bases left between them. In germline, CDR1 is SQVTM, CDR2 ANQGSEA. The CDR3 coding sequence is TGCAGCGTTTCTAGTTACAATGAGCAGTTCTTC. It specifies CSVSSYNEQFF.

The chain is built from TRBV5-1 and TRBJ2-3; 9 bases line up with TRBD2. The CDR3 runs to 16 residues. V dropped 4 bases and J dropped 4; count of bases not matched to a gene: 10. Germline V gene lookup returns CDR1 SGHRS and CDR2 YFSETQ. The chain's CDR3 is CASSQLPSGNADTQYF. DNA of the CDR3: TGCGCCAGCAGCCAGTTACCTAGCGGGAATGCAGATACGCAGTATTTT.

The CDR3 nucleotides are TGTGCCAGCAGCTTGACAGGGTACTTGGGTGAGCAGTTCTTC. Encoded protein: CASSLTGYLGEQFF. The chain uses TRBV7-3 and TRBJ2-1; the match to TRBD1 covers 7 bases. Germline-derived CDR1 and CDR2 are SGHTA and FQGTGA. The V and J ends lost 3 bases and 9 bases, in that order; junction bases with no gene match: 8. This CDR3 comprises 14 residues.

This rearrangement joins TRBV5-1 to TRBJ2-7, with TRBD2 matching over 10 bases. This CDR3 has 14 residues. The junction had 5 bases not matched to a gene; V was cut back by 2 bases and J by 6 bases. The V gene's germline CDR1 is SGHRS and CDR2 YFSETQ. The CDR3 nucleotides are TGCGCCAGCAGCTTTACCGGGACTAGCGTCGAGCAGTACTTC. This codes for CASSFTGTSVEQYF.

The CDR3 loop is CAWGYRTGGETQYF. CDR3 nucleotide sequence: TGTGCCTGGGGTTACCGTACAGGGGGAGAGACCCAGTACTTC. The chain recombines TRBV30 with TRBJ2-5, with 8 positions matching TRBD1. Germline trimming cut 5 bases from V and 4 bases from J; bases unmatched to any gene: 9. Germline CDR1 reads GTSNPN; CDR2 reads SVGIG (reference sequence). There are 14 residues in the CDR3.

This chain uses TRBV5-1 with TRBJ1-2, with TRBD1 identical over 7 bases. Per germline, CDR1 SGHRS and CDR2 YFSETQ. The J segment lost 7 bases and the V segment lost 0 bases, leaving 6 bases of the junction unmatched. This CDR3 is built from 14 residues. Here the CDR3 reads CASSLAYQGGGYTF. The CDR3 DNA sequence: TGCGCCAGCAGCTTGGCCTATCAGGGGGGTGGCTACACCTTC.

This chain links TRBV7-3 with TRBJ2-3; 7 nucleotides line up with TRBD1. This CDR3 spans 14 amino acids. V trimming: 8 bases; J trimming: 2 bases; junction bases outside the gene matches: 7. Germline V gene data show CDR1 as SGHTA and CDR2 as FQGTGA. DNA of the CDR3: TGTGCCAGCTCTGGACAGGCAACCACAGATACGCAGTATTTT. This encodes CASSGQATTDTQYF.

The gene calls are TRBV27 and TRBJ2-6; the D gene is possibly TRBD1 (5 bases). CDR3 size: 18 residues. Germline V CDR1 and CDR2: MNHEY, SMNVEV (reference sequence). V was clipped by 5 bases and J by 0 bases, with 17 bases between them. The CDR3 bases are TGTGCCAGCAGTATAGGGGTTCGCAGGGCCTCTGGGGCCAACGTCCTGACTTTC. Protein product: CASSIGVRRASGANVLTF.

In its sample, this clone was seen a few times. CDR3 coding DNA: TGTGCCAGCAGCTCGCAGGCTAATTCACCCCTCCACTTT. This translates into CASSSQANSPLHF. The chain recombines TRBV5-4 with TRBJ1-6; D is unresolved. The germline V gene has CDR1 SGHNT and CDR2 YYREEE (reference sequence). The V and J ends lost 3 bases and 6 bases respectively, with 7 bases between them. The CDR3 covers 13 residues.